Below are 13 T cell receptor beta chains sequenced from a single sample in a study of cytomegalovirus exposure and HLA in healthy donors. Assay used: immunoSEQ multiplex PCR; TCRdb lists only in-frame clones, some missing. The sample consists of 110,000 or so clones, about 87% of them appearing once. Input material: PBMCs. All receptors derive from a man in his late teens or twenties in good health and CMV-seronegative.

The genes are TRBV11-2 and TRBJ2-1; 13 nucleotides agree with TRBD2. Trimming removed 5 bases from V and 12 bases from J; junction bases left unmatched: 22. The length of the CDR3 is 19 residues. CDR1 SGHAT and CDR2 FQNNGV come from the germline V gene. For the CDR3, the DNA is TGTGCCAGCAGCCCCAATGTGGGGGGGACTAGCGGGACGTACAAGGGGCAGTTCTTC. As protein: CASSPNVGGTSGTYKGQFF.

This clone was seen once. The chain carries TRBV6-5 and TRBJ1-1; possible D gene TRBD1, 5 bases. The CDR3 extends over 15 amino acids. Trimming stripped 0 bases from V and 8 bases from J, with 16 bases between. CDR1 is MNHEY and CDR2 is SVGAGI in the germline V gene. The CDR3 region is CASSYSPRRGKEAFF. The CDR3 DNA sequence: TGTGCCAGCAGTTACTCCCCCCGAAGGGGCAAAGAAGCTTTCTTT.

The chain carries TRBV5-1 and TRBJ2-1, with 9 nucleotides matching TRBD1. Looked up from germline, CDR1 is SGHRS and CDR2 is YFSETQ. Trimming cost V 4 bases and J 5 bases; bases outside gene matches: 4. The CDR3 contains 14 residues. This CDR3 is CASSPGQGNNEQFF. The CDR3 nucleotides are TGCGCCAGCAGCCCGGGACAGGGAAACAATGAGCAGTTCTTC.

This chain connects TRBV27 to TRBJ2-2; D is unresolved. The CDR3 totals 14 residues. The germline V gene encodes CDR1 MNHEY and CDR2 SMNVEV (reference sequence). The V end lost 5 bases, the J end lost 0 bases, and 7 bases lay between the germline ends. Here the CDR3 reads CASSPSANTGELFF. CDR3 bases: TGTGCCAGCAGTCCGAGCGCGAACACCGGGGAGCTGTTTTTT.

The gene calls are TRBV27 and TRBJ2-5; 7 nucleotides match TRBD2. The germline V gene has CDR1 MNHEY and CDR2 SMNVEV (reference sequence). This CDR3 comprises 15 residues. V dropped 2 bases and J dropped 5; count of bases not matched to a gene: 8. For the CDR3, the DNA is TGTGCCAGCAGTTTAACGGTGGGGGGAGGGGAGACCCAGTACTTC. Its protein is CASSLTVGGGETQYF.

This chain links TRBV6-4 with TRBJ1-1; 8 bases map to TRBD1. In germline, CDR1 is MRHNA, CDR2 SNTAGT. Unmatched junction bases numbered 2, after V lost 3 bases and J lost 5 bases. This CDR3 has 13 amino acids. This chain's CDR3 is CASSENRGTEAFF. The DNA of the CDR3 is TGTGCCAGCAGTGAAAACAGGGGGACTGAAGCTTTCTTT.

CDR3 in amino acids: CASSFRSGQTGYTF. CDR3 DNA sequence: TGTGCCAGCAGTTTTAGGTCGGGACAGACTGGCTACACCTTC. This sequence joins TRBV28 and TRBJ1-2; TRBD1 aligns across 7 bases. This CDR3 contains 14 residues. The V gene's germline CDR1 is MDHEN and CDR2 SYDVKM. The ends lost 3 bases at V and 7 bases at J; junction bases unmatched: 8.

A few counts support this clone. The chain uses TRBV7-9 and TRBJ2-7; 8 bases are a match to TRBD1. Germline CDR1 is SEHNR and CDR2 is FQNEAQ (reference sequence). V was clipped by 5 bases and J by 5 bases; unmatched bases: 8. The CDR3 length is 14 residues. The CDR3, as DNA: TGTGCCAGCAGCCTCCGGACAGGGAGCCACGAGCAGTACTTC. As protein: CASSLRTGSHEQYF.

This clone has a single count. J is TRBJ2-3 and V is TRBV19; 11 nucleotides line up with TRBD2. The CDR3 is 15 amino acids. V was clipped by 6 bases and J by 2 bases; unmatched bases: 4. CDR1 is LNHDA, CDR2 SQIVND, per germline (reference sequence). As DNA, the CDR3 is TGTGCCAGTAGCACTAGCGGGGGAGTCACAGATACGCAGTATTTT. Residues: CASSTSGGVTDTQYF. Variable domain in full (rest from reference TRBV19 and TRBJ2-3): DGGITQSPKYLFRKEGQNVTLSCEQNLNHDAMYWYRQDPGQGLRLIYYSQIVNDFQKGDIAEGYSVSREKKESFPLTVTSAQKNPTAFYLCASSTSGGVTDTQYFGPGTRLTVL.

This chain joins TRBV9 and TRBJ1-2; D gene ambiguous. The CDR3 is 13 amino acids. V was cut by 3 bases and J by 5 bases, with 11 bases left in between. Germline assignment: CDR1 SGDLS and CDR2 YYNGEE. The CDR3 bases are TGTGCCAGCAGCGGATCCAGTATTTATGGCTACACCTTC. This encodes CASSGSSIYGYTF.

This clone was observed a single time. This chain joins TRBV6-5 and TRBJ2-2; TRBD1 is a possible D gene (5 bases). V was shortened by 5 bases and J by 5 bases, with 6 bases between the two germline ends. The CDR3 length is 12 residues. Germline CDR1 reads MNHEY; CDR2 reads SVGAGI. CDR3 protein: CASSQGTGELFF. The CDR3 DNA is TGTGCCAGCAGTCAGGGTACCGGGGAGCTGTTTTTT.

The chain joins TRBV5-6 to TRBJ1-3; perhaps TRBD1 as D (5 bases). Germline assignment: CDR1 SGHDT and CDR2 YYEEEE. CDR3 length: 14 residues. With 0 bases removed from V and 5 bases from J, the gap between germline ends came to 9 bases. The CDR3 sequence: CASSLEGVRNTIYF. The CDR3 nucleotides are TGTGCCAGCAGCTTGGAAGGGGTCAGAAACACCATATATTTT.

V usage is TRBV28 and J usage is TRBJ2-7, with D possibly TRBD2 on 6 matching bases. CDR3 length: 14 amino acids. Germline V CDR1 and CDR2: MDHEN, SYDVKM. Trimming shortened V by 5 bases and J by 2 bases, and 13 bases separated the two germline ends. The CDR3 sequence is CASSGGGSPYEQYF. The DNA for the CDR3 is TGTGCCAGCAGTGGTGGAGGGTCCCCCTACGAGCAGTACTTC.